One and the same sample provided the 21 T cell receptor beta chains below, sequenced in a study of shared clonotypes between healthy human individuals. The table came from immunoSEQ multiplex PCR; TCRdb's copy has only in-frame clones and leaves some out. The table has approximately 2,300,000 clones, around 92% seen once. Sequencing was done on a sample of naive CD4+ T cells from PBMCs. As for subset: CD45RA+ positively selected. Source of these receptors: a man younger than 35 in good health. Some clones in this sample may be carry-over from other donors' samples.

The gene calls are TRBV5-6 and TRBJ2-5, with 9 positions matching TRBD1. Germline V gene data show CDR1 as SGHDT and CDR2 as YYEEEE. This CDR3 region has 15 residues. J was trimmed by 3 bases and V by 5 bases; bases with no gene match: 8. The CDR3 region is CASRKWDRDEETQYF. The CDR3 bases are TGTGCCAGCAGGAAATGGGACAGGGACGAAGAGACCCAGTACTTC.

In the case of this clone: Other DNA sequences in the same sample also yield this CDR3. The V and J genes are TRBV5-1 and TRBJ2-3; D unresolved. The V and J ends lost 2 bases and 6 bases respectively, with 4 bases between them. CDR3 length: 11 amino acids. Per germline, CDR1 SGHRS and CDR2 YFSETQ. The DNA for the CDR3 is TGCGCCAGCAGCTTCTTGGATACGCAGTATTTT. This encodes CASSFLDTQYF.

CDR3 amino acids: CASSLDGRATEAFF. CDR3 nucleotides: TGTGCCAGCAGCTTAGACGGCAGGGCGACTGAAGCTTTCTTT. The rearrangement joins TRBV7-9 to TRBJ1-1; D is perhaps TRBD1 (5 bases). V was clipped by 1 base and J by 5 bases, with 11 bases between them. The CDR3 has 14 residues. Germline values: CDR1 SEHNR, CDR2 FQNEAQ (reference sequence).

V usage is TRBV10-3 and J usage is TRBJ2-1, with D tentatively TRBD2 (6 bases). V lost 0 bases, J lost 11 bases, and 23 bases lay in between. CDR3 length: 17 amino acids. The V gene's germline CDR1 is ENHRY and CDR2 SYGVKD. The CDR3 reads CAISESGGASAWVKQFF. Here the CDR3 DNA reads TGTGCCATCAGTGAGTCTGGTGGGGCTAGCGCCTGGGTGAAGCAGTTCTTC.

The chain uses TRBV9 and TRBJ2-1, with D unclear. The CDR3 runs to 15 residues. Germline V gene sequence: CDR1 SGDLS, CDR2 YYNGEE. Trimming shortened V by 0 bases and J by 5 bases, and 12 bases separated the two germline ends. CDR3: CASSVDRTTDNEQFF. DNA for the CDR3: TGTGCCAGCAGCGTAGATCGGACCACGGACAATGAGCAGTTCTTC.

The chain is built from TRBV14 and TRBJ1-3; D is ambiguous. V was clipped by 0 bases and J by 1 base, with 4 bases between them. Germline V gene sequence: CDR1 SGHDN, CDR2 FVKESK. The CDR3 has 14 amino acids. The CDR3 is CASSQDKSGNTIYF. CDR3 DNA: TGTGCCAGCAGCCAAGATAAGTCTGGAAACACCATATATTTT. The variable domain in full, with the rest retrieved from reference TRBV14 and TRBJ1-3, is EAGVTQFPSHSVIEKGQTVTLRCDPISGHDNLYWYRRVMGKEIKFLLHFVKESKQDESGMPNNRFLAERTGGTYSTLKVQPAELEDSGVYFCASSQDKSGNTIYFGEGSWLTVV.

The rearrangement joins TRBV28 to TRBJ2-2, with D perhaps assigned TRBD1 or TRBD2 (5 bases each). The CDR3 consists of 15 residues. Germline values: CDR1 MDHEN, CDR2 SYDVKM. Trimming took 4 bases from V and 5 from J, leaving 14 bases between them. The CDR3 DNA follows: TGTGCCAGCAGTTCGGGACGGGCAGGGACCGGGGAGCTGTTTTTT. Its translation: CASSSGRAGTGELFF.

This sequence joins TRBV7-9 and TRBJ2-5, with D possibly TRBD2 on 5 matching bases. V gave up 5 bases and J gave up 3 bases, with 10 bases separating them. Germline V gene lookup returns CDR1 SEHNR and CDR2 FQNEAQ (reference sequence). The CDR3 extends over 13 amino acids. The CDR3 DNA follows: TGTGCCAGCAGCCCTGACGGGGAAGAGACCCAGTACTTC. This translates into CASSPDGEETQYF.

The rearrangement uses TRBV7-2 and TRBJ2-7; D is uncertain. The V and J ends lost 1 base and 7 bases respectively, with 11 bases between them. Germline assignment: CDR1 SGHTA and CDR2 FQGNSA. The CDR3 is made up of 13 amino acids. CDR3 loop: CASSLVDRTEQYF. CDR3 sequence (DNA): TGTGCCAGCAGCTTAGTAGACCGGACGGAGCAGTACTTC.

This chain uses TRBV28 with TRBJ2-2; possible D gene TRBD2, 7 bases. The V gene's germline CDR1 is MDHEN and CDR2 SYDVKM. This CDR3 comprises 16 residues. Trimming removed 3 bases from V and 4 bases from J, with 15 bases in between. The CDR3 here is CASSLGGGATTGELFF. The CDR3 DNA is TGTGCCAGCAGTTTGGGCGGGGGCGCGACCACCGGGGAGCTGTTTTTT.

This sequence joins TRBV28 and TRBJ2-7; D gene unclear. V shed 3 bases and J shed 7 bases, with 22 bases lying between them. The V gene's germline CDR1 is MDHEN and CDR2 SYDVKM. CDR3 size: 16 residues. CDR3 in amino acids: CASSFTGLRVRREQYF. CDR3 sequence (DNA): TGTGCCAGCAGTTTTACCGGCCTACGGGTCCGACGGGAGCAGTACTTC.

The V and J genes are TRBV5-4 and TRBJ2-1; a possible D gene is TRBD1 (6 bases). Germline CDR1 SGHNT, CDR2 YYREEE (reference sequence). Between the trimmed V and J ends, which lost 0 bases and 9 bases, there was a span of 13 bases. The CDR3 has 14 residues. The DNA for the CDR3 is TGTGCCAGCAGCTTGGAGGGGGAAGGACGTGAGCAGTTCTTC. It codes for CASSLEGEGREQFF.

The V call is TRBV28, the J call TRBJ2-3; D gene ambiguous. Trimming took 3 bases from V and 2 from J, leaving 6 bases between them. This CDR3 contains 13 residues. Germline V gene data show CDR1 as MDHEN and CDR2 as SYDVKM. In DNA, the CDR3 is TGTGCCAGCAGTTTGGCTGTCACAGATACGCAGTATTTT. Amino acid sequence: CASSLAVTDTQYF.

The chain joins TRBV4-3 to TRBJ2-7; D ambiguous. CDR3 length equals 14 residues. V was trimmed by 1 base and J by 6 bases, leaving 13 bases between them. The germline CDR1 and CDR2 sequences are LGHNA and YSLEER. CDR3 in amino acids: CASSQVWRATEQYF. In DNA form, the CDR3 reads TGCGCCAGCAGCCAAGTGTGGAGAGCTACCGAGCAGTACTTC.

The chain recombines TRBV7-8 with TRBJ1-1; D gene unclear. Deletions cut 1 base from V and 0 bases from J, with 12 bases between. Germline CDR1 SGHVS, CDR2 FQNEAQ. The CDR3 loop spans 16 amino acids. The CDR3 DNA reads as TGTGCCAGCAGCTTAGAAGGGCGCCAGGTGAACACTGAAGCTTTCTTT. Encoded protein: CASSLEGRQVNTEAFF.

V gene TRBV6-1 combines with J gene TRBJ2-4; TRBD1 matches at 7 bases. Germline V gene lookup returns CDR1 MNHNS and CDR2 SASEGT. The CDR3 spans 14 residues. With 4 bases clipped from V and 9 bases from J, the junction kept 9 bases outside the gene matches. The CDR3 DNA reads TGTGCCAGCAGTGGCCTACTAGGACAGGCCATTCAGTACTTC. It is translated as CASSGLLGQAIQYF.

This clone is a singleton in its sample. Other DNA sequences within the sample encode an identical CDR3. CDR3 coding DNA: TGTGCCAGCTCACCGCCCGGGTCGAATGAGCAGTTCTTC. Protein product: CASSPPGSNEQFF. The rearrangement links TRBV18 to TRBJ2-1; D is uncertain. The germline V gene encodes CDR1 KGHSH and CDR2 LQKENI. This CDR3 has 13 amino acids. Trimming removed 3 bases from V and 7 bases from J, with 10 bases in between.

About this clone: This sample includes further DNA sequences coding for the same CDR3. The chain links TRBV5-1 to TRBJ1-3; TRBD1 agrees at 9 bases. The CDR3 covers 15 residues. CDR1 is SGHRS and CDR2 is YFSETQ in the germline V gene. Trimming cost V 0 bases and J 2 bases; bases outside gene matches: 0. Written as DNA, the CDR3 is TGCGCCAGCAGCTTGGGACAGGGGGCTGGAAACACCATATATTTT. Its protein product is CASSLGQGAGNTIYF. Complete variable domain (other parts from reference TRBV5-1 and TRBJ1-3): KAGVTQTPRYLIKTRGQQVTLSCSPISGHRSVSWYQQTPGQGLQFLFEYFSETQRNKGNFPGRFSGRQFSNSRSEMNVSTLELGDSALYLCASSLGQGAGNTIYFGEGSWLTVV.

The CDR3 sequence is CASSLIPGQGFYEQYF. For the CDR3, the DNA is TGTGCCAGCAGCTTAATCCCGGGACAGGGGTTCTACGAGCAGTACTTC. The V call is TRBV11-1, the J call TRBJ2-7, with 10 bases fitting TRBD1. Losses at the gene ends were 2 bases for V and 3 bases for J; bases not matched to a gene: 7. The germline gives CDR1 SGHAT, CDR2 FQDESV (reference sequence). The CDR3 has 16 residues.

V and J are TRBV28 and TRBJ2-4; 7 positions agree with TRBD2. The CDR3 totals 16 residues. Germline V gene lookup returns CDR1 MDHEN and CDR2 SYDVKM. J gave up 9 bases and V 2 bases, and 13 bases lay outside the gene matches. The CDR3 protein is CASSLAGSGGASIQYF. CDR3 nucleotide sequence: TGTGCCAGCAGTTTAGCAGGGTCGGGGGGTGCGAGCATTCAGTACTTC.

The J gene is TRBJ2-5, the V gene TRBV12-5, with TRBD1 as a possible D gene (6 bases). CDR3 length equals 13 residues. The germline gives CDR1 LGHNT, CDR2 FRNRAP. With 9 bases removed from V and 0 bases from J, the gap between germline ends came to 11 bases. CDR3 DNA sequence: TGTGCTAGCCAGGGGAATAACCAAGAGACCCAGTACTTC. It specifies CASQGNNQETQYF.